Shown below are 30 T cell receptor beta chains from a single sample sequenced in a study of CD8 T cells in ankylosing spondylitis. One entry per CDR3 protein, called by TCRdb with MiXCR from the 5' RACE reads. The sample includes fewer than 250,000 distinct CDR3 sequences, around a quarter of them seen just once. Sequencing was carried out using blood, either unsorted or a sorted T cell fraction (not recorded which). The receptors were gathered from a male donor with ankylosing spondylitis or in good health (not recorded which).

The rearrangement joins TRBV7-2 to TRBJ2-7; possible D gene TRBD1, 5 bases. Germline CDR1 is SGHTA and CDR2 is FQGNSA. Trimming stripped 5 bases from V and 6 bases from J, with 17 bases between. The CDR3 has 14 residues. CDR3: CASSPAQGKGEQYF. CDR3 sequence (DNA): TGTGCCAGCAGCCCCGCGCAGGGAAAGGGCGAGCAGTACTTC.

This clonotype appeared many times. The chain has TRBV10-3 and TRBJ2-7; 8 nucleotides agree with TRBD2. J was trimmed by 4 bases and V by 5 bases; bases with no gene match: 4. This CDR3 contains 13 residues. CDR1 is ENHRY, CDR2 SYGVKD, per germline. In nucleotides, the CDR3 is TGTGCCATCAGTTTACTAGCGGCGTACGAGCAGTACTTC. It is translated as CAISLLAAYEQYF.

The V call is TRBV20-1, the J call TRBJ2-1; no clear D gene. Per germline, CDR1 DFQATT and CDR2 SNEGSKA (reference sequence). This CDR3 spans 12 amino acids. Trimming removed 7 bases from V and 5 bases from J, with 12 bases in between. The CDR3 nucleotides read TGCAGTGTAAGGATCTTACACAATGAGCAGTTCTTC. Translating it yields CSVRILHNEQFF.

At least ten counts were recorded for this clonotype. The chain couples TRBV6-4 to TRBJ2-3; TRBD2 matches at 9 bases. V lost 5 bases and J lost 3; bases outside the gene matches: 3. CDR3 length: 14 residues. Germline loops: CDR1 MRHNA, CDR2 SNTAGT. The CDR3 spells CASSPGLATDTQYF. The DNA for the CDR3 is TGTGCCAGCAGTCCAGGACTAGCGACAGATACGCAGTATTTT.

This clonotype has ten or more counts. V and J are TRBV10-3 and TRBJ2-3, with 11 bases aligning to TRBD2. The CDR3 has 16 residues. CDR1 and CDR2 (germline): ENHRY, SYGVKD. J gave up 0 bases and V 3 bases, and 2 bases lay outside the gene matches. CDR3 in DNA: TGTGCCATCAGTGAACGGACTAGCGGGAGCACAGATACGCAGTATTTT. It codes for CAISERTSGSTDTQYF.

V gene TRBV29-1 combines with J gene TRBJ2-3; D not certain. The CDR3 contains 12 residues. The germline gives CDR1 SQVTM, CDR2 ANQGSEA. V shed 7 bases and J shed 5 bases, with 13 bases lying between them. The CDR3 protein is CSADPGVDTQYF. The CDR3 DNA sequence: TGCAGCGCAGACCCAGGCGTAGATACGCAGTATTTT.

This clonotype appeared a few times. The chain recombines TRBV20-1 with TRBJ2-5, with D possibly matching TRBD1 (5 bases). Germline V gives CDR1 DFQATT, CDR2 SNEGSKA (reference sequence). CDR3 length equals 16 residues. V lost 0 bases, J lost 5 bases, and 19 bases lay in between. This CDR3 is CSARDPRTSRQETQYF. CDR3 nucleotide sequence: TGCAGTGCTAGAGATCCCCGGACATCTCGTCAGGAGACCCAGTACTTC.

This clonotype has ten or more counts. The gene calls are TRBV20-1 and TRBJ2-7; D gene unclear. This CDR3 is built from 11 residues. Germline V CDR1 and CDR2: DFQATT, SNEGSKA (reference sequence). V was trimmed by 3 bases and J by 4 bases, leaving 7 bases between them. DNA of the CDR3: TGCAGTGCTAGTTCTGAATACGAGCAGTACTTC. Translation gives CSASSEYEQYF.

This clonotype appeared many times. The CDR3 carries no conserved terminal phenylalanine or tryptophan, so it likely arises from a read error. V is TRBV12-3 or TRBV12-4 and J is TRBJ1-3; 7 nucleotides agree with TRBD1. The V segment lost 3 bases and the J segment 6 bases; nucleotides outside the gene matches: 5. This CDR3 has 14 residues. The CDR3 spells CASSLRGQKNTIYC. The DNA of the CDR3 is TGTGCCAGCAGTTTGAGGGGACAGAAAAACACCATATATTGT.

This chain joins TRBV10-3 and TRBJ2-7; D unclear. Trimming removed 8 bases at V and 1 base at J, with 12 bases between. The CDR3 runs 13 residues. Germline loops: CDR1 ENHRY, CDR2 SYGVKD. The CDR3 DNA is TGTGCCATCCGCGATGTGAATTCCTACGAGCAGTACTTC. Protein: CAIRDVNSYEQYF.

V and J are TRBV12-3 or TRBV12-4 and TRBJ2-7; a weak D match, TRBD2 (5 bases). Trimming removed 5 bases at V and 7 bases at J, with 9 bases between. The CDR3 is 11 residues long. CDR3 sequence: CASSRTGEQYF. In nucleotides, the CDR3 is TGTGCCAGCAGTCGGACGGGAGAGCAGTACTTC.

This clonotype was picked up many times. V gene TRBV25-1 combines with J gene TRBJ2-7, with 9 bases that match TRBD1. Germline assignment: CDR1 MGHDK and CDR2 SYGVNS. Trimming cost V 5 bases and J 5 bases; bases outside gene matches: 4. This CDR3 contains 13 residues. The CDR3 is CASSITGGNEQYF. CDR3 sequence (DNA): TGTGCCAGCAGTATAACAGGGGGCAACGAGCAGTACTTC.

This clonotype was counted at least ten times. The rearrangement joins TRBV27 to TRBJ2-3, with 11 positions matching TRBD2. The CDR3 sequence is 15 residues long. Germline lookup yields CDR1 MNHEY and CDR2 SMNVEV (reference sequence). The V and J ends lost 6 bases and 2 bases, in that order; junction bases with no gene match: 4. CDR3 in DNA: TGTGCCAGCAGCTTGGGACTAGCGGACACAGATACGCAGTATTTT. Its protein is CASSLGLADTDTQYF.

In this sample, this clonotype turned up many times. Here the CDR3 DNA reads TGTGCCAGCAGTTACTCCGCCCGACTAGCCGCAGGAACCGGGGAGCTGTTTTTT. Amino acid sequence: CASSYSARLAAGTGELFF. V is TRBV6-5 and J is TRBJ2-2, with TRBD2 matching over 7 bases. The CDR3 has 18 residues. J was trimmed by 5 bases and V by 0 bases; bases with no gene match: 12. Germline V gives CDR1 MNHEY, CDR2 SVGAGI.

In its sample, this clonotype was seen once. The genes are TRBV5-6 and TRBJ2-3, with TRBD1 as a possible D gene (6 bases). The length of the CDR3 is 15 residues. Germline V CDR1 and CDR2: SGHDT, YYEEEE. The V gene lost 3 bases and the J gene lost 2 bases, with 13 bases spanning the gap. The DNA of the CDR3 is TGTGCCAGCAGCTCCAGACAGGATTTCACAGATACGCAGTATTTT. It yields the protein CASSSRQDFTDTQYF.

This clonotype was counted ten times or more. The rearrangement uses TRBV6-5 and TRBJ1-2; weak D call: TRBD1 (5 bases). This CDR3 contains 13 residues. Trimming left V 2 bases short and J 2 bases short, with 6 bases between. The germline V gene encodes CDR1 MNHEY and CDR2 SVGAGI. In nucleotides, the CDR3 is TGTGCCAGCAGTTACCGACAGAACTATGGCTACACCTTC. This gives the protein CASSYRQNYGYTF.

This clonotype occurred a few times. This chain uses TRBV12-3 or TRBV12-4 with TRBJ2-3; 8 nucleotides line up with TRBD2. Trimming at V came to 6 bases and at J to 5 bases, leaving 13 bases not matched to a gene. The CDR3 is 16 amino acids. CDR3 sequence (DNA): TGTGCCAGCAGCCTATCGATGGGGCTAGCGGGAGATACGCAGTATTTT. It specifies CASSLSMGLAGDTQYF.

The V gene is TRBV24-1, the J gene TRBJ1-5, with D uncertain. The germline V and J ends were trimmed by 3 bases and 3 bases, with 8 bases remaining between them. Germline assignment: CDR1 KGHDR and CDR2 SFDVKD. The CDR3 is 14 amino acids. CDR3 sequence: CATSDRQANQPQHF. The CDR3 DNA sequence: TGTGCCACCAGTGATCGGCAGGCCAATCAGCCCCAGCATTTT.

The chain joins TRBV4-3 to TRBJ1-2; 7 bases map to TRBD1. CDR1 LGHNA and CDR2 YSLEER come from the germline V gene. Losses at the gene ends were 0 bases for V and 4 bases for J; bases not matched to a gene: 5. The CDR3 extends over 15 amino acids. The CDR3 region is CASSQDQGGSYGYTF. The CDR3 region has the DNA TGCGCCAGCAGCCAAGATCAGGGGGGCTCCTATGGCTACACCTTC.

This chain joins TRBV3-1 and TRBJ2-7, with D unclear. The V end lost 0 bases, the J end lost 6 bases, and 9 bases lay between the germline ends. The CDR3 is 13 amino acids. In germline, CDR1 is LGHDT, CDR2 YNNKEL (reference sequence). CDR3 sequence: CASSQERGTEQYF. CDR3 nucleotide sequence: TGTGCCAGCAGCCAAGAGAGAGGTACCGAGCAGTACTTC.

The table lists this clonotype with many counts. The rearrangement joins TRBV7-9 to TRBJ2-7; weak D call: TRBD2 (6 bases). The germline V gene encodes CDR1 SEHNR and CDR2 FQNEAQ (reference sequence). The CDR3 covers 15 residues. V lost 4 bases to trimming and J lost 3 bases, with 16 bases between them. The CDR3 loop reads CASSYRLGTIYEQYF. The CDR3 DNA sequence: TGTGCCAGCAGCTACCGACTAGGTACGATCTACGAGCAGTACTTC.

This clonotype was counted at least ten times. The V and J genes are TRBV2 and TRBJ1-1; D is unclear. V lost 7 bases and J 2 bases, leaving 26 bases between the germline ends. Germline V gives CDR1 SNHLY, CDR2 FYNNEI. There are 18 residues in the CDR3. CDR3 sequence (DNA): TGTGCCAGCACCCTAAGGGCGATCACCCTAACGGGAAACACTGAAGCTTTCTTT. This translates into CASTLRAITLTGNTEAFF.

V and J are TRBV20-1 and TRBJ1-2; 8 bases match TRBD1. V was clipped by 0 bases and J by 6 bases; unmatched bases: 6. This CDR3 has 14 amino acids. The germline V gene encodes CDR1 DFQATT and CDR2 SNEGSKA (reference sequence). The CDR3: CSARDSQGAHGYTF. CDR3 DNA: TGCAGTGCTAGAGATAGCCAGGGGGCGCATGGCTACACCTTC.

V usage is TRBV5-1 and J usage is TRBJ1-6; 11 bases match TRBD1. V lost 3 bases, J lost 5 bases, and 7 bases stayed unmatched. The CDR3 runs 17 residues. CDR1 and CDR2 from the germline V gene are SGHRS and YFSETQ. Here the CDR3 DNA reads TGCGCCAGCAGCTATTCCGGGACAGGGGGAAATAATTCACCCCTCCACTTT. This encodes CASSYSGTGGNNSPLHF.

This chain connects TRBV5-1 to TRBJ2-7; 7 positions agree with TRBD1. The V gene's germline CDR1 is SGHRS and CDR2 YFSETQ. The J segment lost 6 bases and the V segment lost 4 bases, leaving 4 bases of the junction unmatched. This CDR3 is 12 amino acids long. The CDR3 DNA follows: TGCGCCAGCAGCCAACAGGGGACCGAGCAGTACTTC. This gives the protein CASSQQGTEQYF.

This clonotype was seen repeatedly, ten times or more. The rearrangement links TRBV5-1 to TRBJ2-7; D could derive from TRBD1 or TRBD2 (5 bases each). V lost 0 bases, J lost 2 bases, and 12 bases lay in between. The CDR3 contains 15 residues. The germline CDR1 and CDR2 sequences are SGHRS and YFSETQ. In nucleotides, the CDR3 is TGCGCCAGCAGCTTGGAGTCGGGGCGAACCTACGAGCAGTACTTC. This sequence encodes CASSLESGRTYEQYF.

This chain joins TRBV20-1 and TRBJ2-7, with 8 positions matching TRBD2. Germline trimming cut 6 bases from V and 2 bases from J; bases unmatched to any gene: 9. The germline CDR1 and CDR2 sequences are DFQATT and SNEGSKA (reference sequence). The CDR3 runs 14 residues. The CDR3 spells CSARPGLGTYEQYF. Here the CDR3 DNA reads TGCAGTGCCCGACCGGGACTAGGGACCTACGAGCAGTACTTC.

This clonotype was recorded a few times. The rearrangement joins TRBV3-1 to TRBJ2-1; 7 positions agree with TRBD1. Per the germline V gene, CDR1 is LGHDT and CDR2 is YNNKEL (reference sequence). The CDR3 contains 15 residues. V shed 4 bases, J shed 6 bases, and the junction held 9 bases outside the gene matches. The CDR3 sequence is CASSRSGQRFNEQFF. The CDR3 coding sequence is TGTGCCAGCAGCCGCTCGGGACAGCGTTTCAATGAGCAGTTCTTC.

The genes are TRBV20-1 and TRBJ2-1; D may be TRBD2 (5 bases). This CDR3 has 16 amino acids. Trimming removed 3 bases at V and 7 bases at J, with 22 bases between. In germline, CDR1 is DFQATT, CDR2 SNEGSKA (reference sequence). The CDR3, as DNA: TGCAGTGCTAGGTCACTAGAAGGCATGGGGTATAATGAGCAGTTCTTC. This encodes CSARSLEGMGYNEQFF.

The sample holds a few counts of this clonotype. CDR3 sequence (DNA): TGCAGCGTTGATCACGGGAGCTCCTACAATGAGCAGTTCTTC. Amino acid sequence: CSVDHGSSYNEQFF. The genes are TRBV29-1 and TRBJ2-1, with D maybe TRBD2 (6 bases). The CDR3 contains 14 residues. Germline lookup yields CDR1 SQVTM and CDR2 ANQGSEA. With 3 bases removed from V and 0 bases from J, the gap between germline ends came to 9 bases.